This T cell receptor (beta chain) appears in the sequencing data of a study of control samples from healthy donors and cancer patients. Produced via immunoSEQ multiplex PCR; TCRdb's table is partial and in-frame only. Of some 120,000 clones in the sample, 70% to 90% were seen once. The origin of this receptor is a woman in her 70s in good health. Sequencing was performed on blood.

The CDR3 reads CASSSTGGLQPQHF. The DNA of the CDR3 is TGTGCCAGTAGTTCGACAGGGGGCTTGCAGCCCCAGCATTTT. V usage is TRBV19 and J usage is TRBJ1-5; 10 nucleotides align to TRBD1. The CDR3 sequence is 14 residues long. The ends lost 5 bases at V and 7 bases at J; junction bases unmatched: 5. Germline V CDR1 and CDR2: LNHDA, SQIVND (reference sequence).